The TCR beta chain under discussion was sequenced for a study of T cell responses to AZD1222 COVID-19 vaccine. Study-level results: Per reports, nearly half of all spike-specific TCRs target regions that are unmutated in variants. Clonal diversity may have been underestimated in mostly white British donors.

As concerns this clone: As yet, its antigen is unknown.

The table came from immunoSEQ multiplex PCR; TCRdb's copy has only in-frame clones and leaves some out. The profile shows approximately 110,000 clones, more than 70% of them singletons. This sequence was found in an adult in good health. The sequencing here drew on peripheral blood, taken on day 0 of AZD1222 vaccination.

The CDR3, as DNA: TGTGCCAGCGAGACCCCGCAGGTAAGAGCTGAAGCTTTCTTT. Encoded protein: CASETPQVRAEAFF. This sequence joins TRBV28 and TRBJ1-1; unclear D gene. CDR3 length equals 14 residues. Deletions cut 8 bases from V and 6 bases from J, with 19 bases between. Looked up from germline, CDR1 is MDHEN and CDR2 is SYDVKM.